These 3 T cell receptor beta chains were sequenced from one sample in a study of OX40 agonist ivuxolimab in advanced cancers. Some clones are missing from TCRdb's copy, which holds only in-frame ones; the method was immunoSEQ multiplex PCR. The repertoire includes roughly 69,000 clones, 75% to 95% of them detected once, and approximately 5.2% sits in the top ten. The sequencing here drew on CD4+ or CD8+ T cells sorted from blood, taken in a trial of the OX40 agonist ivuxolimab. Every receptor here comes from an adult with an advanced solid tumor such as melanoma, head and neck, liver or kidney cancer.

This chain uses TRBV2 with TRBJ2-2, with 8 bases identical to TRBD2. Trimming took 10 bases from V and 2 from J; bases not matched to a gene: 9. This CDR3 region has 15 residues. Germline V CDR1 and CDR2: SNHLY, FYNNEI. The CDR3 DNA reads TGTGCCACCCACCGGCGGGGGGCTAACACCGGGGAGCTGTTTTTT. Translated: CATHRRGANTGELFF.

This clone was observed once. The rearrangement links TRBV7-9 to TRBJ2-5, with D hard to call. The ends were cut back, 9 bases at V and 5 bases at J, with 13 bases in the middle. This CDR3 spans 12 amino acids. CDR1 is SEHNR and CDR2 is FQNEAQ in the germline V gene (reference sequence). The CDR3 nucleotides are TGTGCCAGTTCCCTCGGAGTTGAGACCCAGTACTTC. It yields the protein CASSLGVETQYF.

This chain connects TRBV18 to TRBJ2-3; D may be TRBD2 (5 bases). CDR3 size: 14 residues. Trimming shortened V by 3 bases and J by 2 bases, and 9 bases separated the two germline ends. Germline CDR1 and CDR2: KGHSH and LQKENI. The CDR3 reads CASSPGLNTDTQYF. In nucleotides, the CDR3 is TGTGCCAGCTCACCCGGACTTAACACAGATACGCAGTATTTT.